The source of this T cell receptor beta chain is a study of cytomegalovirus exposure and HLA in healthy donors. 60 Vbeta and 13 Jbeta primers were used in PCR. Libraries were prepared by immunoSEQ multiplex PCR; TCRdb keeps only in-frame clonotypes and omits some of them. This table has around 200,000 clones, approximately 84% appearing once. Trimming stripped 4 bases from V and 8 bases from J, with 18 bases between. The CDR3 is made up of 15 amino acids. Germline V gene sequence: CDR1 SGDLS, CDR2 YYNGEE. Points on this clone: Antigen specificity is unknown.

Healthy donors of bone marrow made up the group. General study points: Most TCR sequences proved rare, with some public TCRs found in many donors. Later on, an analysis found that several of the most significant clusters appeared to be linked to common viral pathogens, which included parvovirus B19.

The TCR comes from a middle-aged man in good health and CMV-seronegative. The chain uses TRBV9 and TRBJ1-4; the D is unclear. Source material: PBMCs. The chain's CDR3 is CASSPRELAAEKLFF. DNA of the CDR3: TGTGCCAGCAGCCCTCGGGAGCTTGCAGCAGAAAAACTGTTTTTT.